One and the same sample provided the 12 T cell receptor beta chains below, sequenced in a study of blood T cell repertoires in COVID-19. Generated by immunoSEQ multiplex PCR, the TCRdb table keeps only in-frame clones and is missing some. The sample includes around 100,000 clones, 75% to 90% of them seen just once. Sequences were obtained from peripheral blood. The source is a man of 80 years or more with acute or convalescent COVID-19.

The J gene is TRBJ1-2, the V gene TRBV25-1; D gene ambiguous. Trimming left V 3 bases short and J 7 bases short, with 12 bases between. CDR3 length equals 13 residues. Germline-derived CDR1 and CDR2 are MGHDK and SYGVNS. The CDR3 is CASSDVGNPGYTF. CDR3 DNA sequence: TGTGCCAGCAGTGACGTGGGCAACCCTGGCTACACCTTC.

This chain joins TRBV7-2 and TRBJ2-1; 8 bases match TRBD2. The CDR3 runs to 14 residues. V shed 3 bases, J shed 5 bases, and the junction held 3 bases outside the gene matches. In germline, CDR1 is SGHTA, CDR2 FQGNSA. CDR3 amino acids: CASSLGLVNNEQFF. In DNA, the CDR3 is TGTGCCAGCAGCTTGGGACTAGTGAACAATGAGCAGTTCTTC. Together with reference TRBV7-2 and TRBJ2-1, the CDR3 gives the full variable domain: GAGVSQSPSNKVTEKGKDVELRCDPISGHTALYWYRQSLGQGLEFLIYFQGNSAPDKSGLPSDRFSAERTGGSVSTLTIQRTQQEDSAVYLCASSLGLVNNEQFFGPGTRLTVL.

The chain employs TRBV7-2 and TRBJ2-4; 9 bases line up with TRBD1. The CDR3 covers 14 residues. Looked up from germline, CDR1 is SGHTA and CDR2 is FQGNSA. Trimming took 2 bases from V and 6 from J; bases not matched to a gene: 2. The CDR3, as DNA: TGTGCCAGCAGCTTACCGGACAGGGGAAACATTCAGTACTTC. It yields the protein CASSLPDRGNIQYF.

The DNA for the CDR3 is TGTGCCAGCAGCCCATCTATGGGGAGCTCCTACGAGCAGTACTTC. It yields the protein CASSPSMGSSYEQYF. The chain links TRBV7-6 to TRBJ2-7; D perhaps matches TRBD2 (5 bases). There are 15 residues in the CDR3. The germline gives CDR1 SGHVS, CDR2 FNYEAQ. V was shortened by 5 bases and J by 0 bases, with 14 bases between the two germline ends.

The CDR3 DNA sequence: TGTGCCAGCAGTTTATTTGTTCCTTACGAGCAGTACTTC. Amino acids: CASSLFVPYEQYF. The chain joins TRBV12-3 or TRBV12-4 to TRBJ2-7; D unclear. The CDR3 totals 13 residues. Deletions cut 2 bases from V and 4 bases from J, with 9 bases between.

CDR3 amino acids: CSVEAGTDEQYF. The CDR3 DNA reads as TGCAGCGTTGAAGCGGGTACGGACGAGCAGTACTTC. The V and J genes are TRBV29-1 and TRBJ2-7, with D unresolved. CDR1 is SQVTM, CDR2 ANQGSEA, per germline. The CDR3 runs to 12 residues. Trimming removed 1 base at V and 5 bases at J, with 9 bases between.

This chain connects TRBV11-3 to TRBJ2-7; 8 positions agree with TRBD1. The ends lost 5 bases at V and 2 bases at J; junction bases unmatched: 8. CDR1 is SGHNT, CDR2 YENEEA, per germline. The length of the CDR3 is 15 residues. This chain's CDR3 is CASSQMDRATYEQYF. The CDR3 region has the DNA TGTGCCAGCAGCCAGATGGACAGGGCGACCTACGAGCAGTACTTC.

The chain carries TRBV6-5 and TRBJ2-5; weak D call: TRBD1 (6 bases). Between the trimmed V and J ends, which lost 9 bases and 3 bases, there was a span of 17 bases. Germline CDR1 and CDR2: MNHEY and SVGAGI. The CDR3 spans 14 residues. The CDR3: CASSSSAGEETQYF. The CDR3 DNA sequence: TGTGCCAGTTCGAGTAGTGCAGGGGAAGAGACCCAGTACTTC.

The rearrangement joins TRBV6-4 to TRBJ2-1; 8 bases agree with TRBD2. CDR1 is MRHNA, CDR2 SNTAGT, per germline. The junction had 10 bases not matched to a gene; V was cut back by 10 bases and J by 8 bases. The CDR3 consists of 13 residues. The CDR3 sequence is CANLTRGAHEQFF. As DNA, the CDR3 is TGTGCCAACCTGACGCGGGGGGCGCATGAGCAGTTCTTC.

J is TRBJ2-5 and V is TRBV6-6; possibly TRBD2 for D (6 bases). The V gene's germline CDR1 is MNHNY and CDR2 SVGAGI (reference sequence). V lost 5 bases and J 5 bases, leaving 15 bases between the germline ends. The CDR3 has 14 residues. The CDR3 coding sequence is TGTGCCAGCAGTCACCGGGGACTCGGGGAGACCCAGTACTTC. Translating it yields CASSHRGLGETQYF.

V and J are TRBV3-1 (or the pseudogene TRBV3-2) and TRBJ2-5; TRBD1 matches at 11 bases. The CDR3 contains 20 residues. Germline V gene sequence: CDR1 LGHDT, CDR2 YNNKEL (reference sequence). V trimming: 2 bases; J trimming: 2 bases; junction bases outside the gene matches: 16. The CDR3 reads CASSQYNRRDRGFGQETQYF. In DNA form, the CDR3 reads TGTGCCAGCAGCCAATACAACCGCCGGGACAGGGGGTTTGGTCAAGAGACCCAGTACTTC.

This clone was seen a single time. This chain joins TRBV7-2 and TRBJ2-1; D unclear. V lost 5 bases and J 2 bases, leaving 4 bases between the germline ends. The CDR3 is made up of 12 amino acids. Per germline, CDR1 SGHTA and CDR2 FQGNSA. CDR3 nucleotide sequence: TGTGCCAGCAGCCTCCCCTACAATGAGCAGTTCTTC. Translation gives CASSLPYNEQFF.